One and the same sample provided the 15 T cell receptor beta chains below, sequenced in a study of shared clonotypes between healthy human individuals. CD45RO-negative cells were positively selected for CCR7, leaving out terminally differentiated effector memory CD45RA+ cells. The table came from immunoSEQ multiplex PCR; TCRdb's copy has only in-frame clones and leaves some out. This repertoire shows 1.5 million to 2.5 million clones, about 95% found once; its top ten account for around 1.2%. The specimen was naive CD8+ T cells sorted from blood. All receptors come from a man younger than 30 in good health.

V gene TRBV11-2 combines with J gene TRBJ2-4; TRBD1 matches 7 bases. The germline CDR1 and CDR2 sequences are SGHAT and FQNNGV. The CDR3 runs to 19 residues. Trimming removed 5 bases from V and 0 bases from J; junction bases left unmatched: 16. The CDR3: CASSPGKDRDVLAKNIQYF. CDR3 nucleotide sequence: TGTGCCAGCAGCCCAGGCAAAGACAGGGATGTTCTAGCCAAAAACATTCAGTACTTC. The whole variable domain, filled in from reference TRBV11-2 and TRBJ2-4, reads EAGVAQSPRYKIIEKRQSVAFWCNPISGHATLYWYQQILGQGPKLLIQFQNNGVVDDSQLPKDRFSAERLKGVDSTLKIQPAKLEDSAVYLCASSPGKDRDVLAKNIQYFGAGTRLSVL.

V is TRBV10-3 and J is TRBJ2-7, with D perhaps matching TRBD1 or TRBD2 (5 bases each). Germline V lookup: CDR1 ENHRY, CDR2 SYGVKD. The CDR3 has 13 residues. Trimming stripped 10 bases from V and 2 bases from J, with 15 bases between. CDR3 in amino acids: CANTRDPPYEQYF. DNA of the CDR3: TGTGCCAACACACGGGACCCGCCCTACGAGCAGTACTTC.

V and J are TRBV7-9 and TRBJ2-1; tentative D call: TRBD1 (7 bases). The CDR3 loop spans 13 amino acids. V lost 8 bases and J 5 bases, leaving 13 bases between the germline ends. From germline, CDR1 is SEHNR and CDR2 FQNEAQ (reference sequence). CDR3 loop: CASGGTANNEQFF. In DNA form, the CDR3 reads TGTGCCAGCGGGGGGACAGCAAACAATGAGCAGTTCTTC.

V is TRBV7-8 and J is TRBJ2-7; D may be TRBD2 (6 bases). The V and J ends lost 4 bases and 4 bases respectively, with 17 bases between them. The CDR3 has 15 amino acids. Germline loops: CDR1 SGHVS, CDR2 FQNEAQ. The CDR3 loop is CASSSEGQVLYEQYF. CDR3 coding DNA: TGTGCCAGCAGCTCGGAGGGCCAGGTTCTTTACGAGCAGTACTTC.

As for this clone: Other nucleotide sequences in the sample specify the same CDR3. V and J are TRBV18 and TRBJ1-2; 7 positions agree with TRBD1. Germline trimming cut 2 bases from V and 3 bases from J; bases unmatched to any gene: 6. Germline V gene sequence: CDR1 KGHSH, CDR2 LQKENI. The CDR3 runs to 15 residues. In DNA, the CDR3 is TGTGCCAGCTCACCATTAGACAGGGTGGACTATGGCTACACCTTC. It translates to CASSPLDRVDYGYTF.

The J gene is TRBJ2-1, the V gene TRBV7-8; TRBD2 agrees at 11 bases. The CDR3 loop spans 17 amino acids. Trimming took 1 base from V and 8 from J; bases not matched to a gene: 10. Germline CDR1 and CDR2: SGHVS and FQNEAQ. The CDR3 bases are TGTGCCAGCAGCTTAGTACTAGCGGGAGCCCTACTCGATGAGCAGTTCTTC. It codes for CASSLVLAGALLDEQFF.

This sequence joins TRBV23-1 and TRBJ1-2; maybe TRBD1 (5 bases). TRBV23-1 has ORF status, its function being uncertain. The length of the CDR3 is 21 residues. Trimming removed 0 bases at V and 0 bases at J, with 26 bases between. CDR3 region: CASSQSIITPGSGGSNYGYTF. The CDR3 DNA follows: TGCGCCAGCAGTCAATCTATTATTACCCCAGGGAGTGGTGGTTCTAACTATGGCTACACCTTC.

The chain employs TRBV9 and TRBJ1-1; 7 positions agree with TRBD1. The germline gives CDR1 SGDLS, CDR2 YYNGEE. With V trimmed by 3 bases and J by 3 bases, 5 bases remained unmatched. The CDR3 extends over 14 amino acids. CDR3: CASSARGGDTEAFF. The CDR3 DNA reads TGTGCCAGCAGCGCCAGGGGGGGTGACACTGAAGCTTTCTTT. The full variable domain, its missing parts supplied by reference TRBV9 and TRBJ1-1, is DSGVTQTPKHLITATGQRVTLRCSPRSGDLSVYWYQQSLDQGLQFLIQYYNGEERAKGNILERFSAQQFPDLHSELNLSSLELGDSALYFCASSARGGDTEAFFGQGTRLTVV.

This chain connects TRBV7-9 to TRBJ1-2; the D gene is possibly TRBD1 (5 bases). Germline CDR1 and CDR2: SEHNR and FQNEAQ (reference sequence). Trimming removed 10 bases from V and 2 bases from J, with 20 bases in between. This CDR3 has 15 residues. CDR3 coding DNA: TGTGCCACGCACGACACCCCGGACACCAACTATGGCTACACCTTC. It yields the protein CATHDTPDTNYGYTF.

The chain links TRBV27 to TRBJ2-7, with D possibly TRBD2 on 5 matching bases. Trimming took 5 bases from V and 6 from J, leaving 14 bases between them. The CDR3 runs to 13 residues. CDR1 and CDR2 from the germline V gene are MNHEY and SMNVEV (reference sequence). The CDR3 DNA follows: TGTGCCAGCAGTCGCGGACGGGCGGGCGAGCAGTACTTC. Translation gives CASSRGRAGEQYF.

The chain employs TRBV5-6 and TRBJ2-5; D uncertain. CDR3 length equals 13 residues. Germline V gene lookup returns CDR1 SGHDT and CDR2 YYEEEE. Trimming pared 4 bases from V and 5 bases from J, leaving 12 bases between. The CDR3 reads CASSQPGSETQYF. The CDR3 nucleotides read TGTGCCAGCAGCCAGCCCGGTTCGGAGACCCAGTACTTC.

V and J are TRBV7-2 and TRBJ1-5; D is unclear. V was trimmed by 1 base and J by 8 bases, leaving 15 bases between them. Per germline, CDR1 SGHTA and CDR2 FQGNSA. The CDR3 covers 15 residues. DNA of the CDR3: TGTGCCAGCAGCTTAGATCCCGGGATATCAAAGCCCCAGCATTTT. It codes for CASSLDPGISKPQHF. The entire variable domain, with the rest obtained from reference TRBV7-2 and TRBJ1-5, is as follows: GAGVSQSPSNKVTEKGKDVELRCDPISGHTALYWYRQSLGQGLEFLIYFQGNSAPDKSGLPSDRFSAERTGGSVSTLTIQRTQQEDSAVYLCASSLDPGISKPQHFGDGTRLSIL.

This chain links TRBV6-5 with TRBJ2-5; D uncertain. Germline values: CDR1 MNHEY, CDR2 SVGAGI. This CDR3 has 14 amino acids. The V end lost 1 base, the J end lost 5 bases, and 11 bases lay between the germline ends. CDR3: CASSYLGSLETQYF. The CDR3 nucleotides read TGTGCCAGCAGTTACTTGGGAAGTCTGGAGACCCAGTACTTC.

This clone was counted a single time. The chain uses TRBV6-5 and TRBJ2-5; no firm D call. The CDR3 is made up of 14 amino acids. Germline CDR1 MNHEY, CDR2 SVGAGI. Between the trimmed V and J ends, which lost 0 bases and 5 bases, there was a span of 10 bases. CDR3 protein: CASSYSNAEETQYF. The CDR3 bases are TGTGCCAGCAGTTACTCGAACGCAGAGGAGACCCAGTACTTC.

This rearrangement joins TRBV7-9 to TRBJ2-7, with 9 bases aligning to TRBD1. This CDR3 spans 14 amino acids. V was pared by 3 bases and J by 7 bases, with 7 bases of the junction left unmatched. Germline lookup yields CDR1 SEHNR and CDR2 FQNEAQ (reference sequence). In DNA, the CDR3 is TGTGCCAGCAGCTTCGGGACAGGGATAGGAGAGCAGTACTTC. This encodes CASSFGTGIGEQYF.